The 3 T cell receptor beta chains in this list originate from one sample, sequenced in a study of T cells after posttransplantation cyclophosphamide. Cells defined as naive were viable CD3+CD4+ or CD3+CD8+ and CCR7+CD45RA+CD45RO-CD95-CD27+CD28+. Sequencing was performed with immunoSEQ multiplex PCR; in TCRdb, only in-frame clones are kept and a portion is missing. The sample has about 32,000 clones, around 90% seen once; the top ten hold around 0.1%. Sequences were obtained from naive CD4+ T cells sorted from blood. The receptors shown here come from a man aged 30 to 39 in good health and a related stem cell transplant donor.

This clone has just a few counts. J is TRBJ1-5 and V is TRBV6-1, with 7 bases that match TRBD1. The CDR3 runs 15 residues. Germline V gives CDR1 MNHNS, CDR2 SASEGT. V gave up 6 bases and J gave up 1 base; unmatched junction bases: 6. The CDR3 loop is CASRLTGVSNQPQHF. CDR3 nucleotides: TGTGCCAGCAGGCTAACAGGGGTGAGCAATCAGCCCCAGCATTTT.

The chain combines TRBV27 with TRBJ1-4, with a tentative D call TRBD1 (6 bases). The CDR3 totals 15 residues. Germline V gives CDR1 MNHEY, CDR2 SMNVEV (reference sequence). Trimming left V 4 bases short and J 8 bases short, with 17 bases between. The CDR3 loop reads CASSSHGQGREKLFF. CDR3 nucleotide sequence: TGTGCCAGCAGTTCTCATGGCCAGGGGCGGGAAAAACTGTTTTTT.

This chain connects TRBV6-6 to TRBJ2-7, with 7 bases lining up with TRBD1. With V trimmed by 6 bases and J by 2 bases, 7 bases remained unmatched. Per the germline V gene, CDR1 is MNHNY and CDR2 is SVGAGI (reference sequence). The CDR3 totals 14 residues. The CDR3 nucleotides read TGTGCCAGCAGCCGGGACAGAATAGCCTACGAGCAGTACTTC. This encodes CASSRDRIAYEQYF.